What follows are 18 T cell receptor beta chains derived from one specimen sequenced in a study of tumor and adjacent non-tumor tissue in lung cancer. This sample's RNA came from whole unsorted tissue. A modified ARM-PCR protocol with three rounds of nested PCR amplified TCRbeta. One entry per CDR3 protein results from TCRdb running MiXCR on the multiplex PCR reads. Of 77,000 or so distinct CDR3 sequences listed, roughly 80% are singletons. Sequencing input: lung tumor tissue. The receptors originated from a woman aged 50 to 65 with non-small cell lung cancer.

With respect to this clonotype: One end of the junction is discordant with germline, which a read error may explain. The chain links TRBV6-1 to TRBJ2-7; unclear D gene. Germline V lookup: CDR1 MNHNS, CDR2 SASEGT. The length of the CDR3 is 15 residues. As DNA, the CDR3 is TGTGCCAGCAGTGAGAGTGGTAGCTCGTCCTACGAGGAGTACTTC. This sequence encodes CASSESGSSSYEEYF.

Note on this clonotype: Compared with germline, one end of the junction differs, possibly owing to a read error. This sequence joins TRBV10-3 and TRBJ1-6; tentative D call: TRBD1 (6 bases). CDR3 length: 16 residues. The germline CDR1 and CDR2 sequences are ENHRY and SYGVKD. The CDR3 reads CAISEQYEQGESRLHF. The DNA for the CDR3 is TGTGCCATCAGTGAGCAGTATGAACAGGGCGAGTCACGCCTCCACTTT.

This clonotype was counted at least ten times. V gene TRBV10-2 combines with J gene TRBJ2-2, with 9 bases identical to TRBD2. The CDR3 has 14 amino acids. V lost 6 bases, J lost 6 bases, and 5 bases stayed unmatched. Germline-derived CDR1 and CDR2 are WSHSY and SAAADI. The CDR3 protein is CASSGGLAPGELFF. In nucleotides, the CDR3 is TGCGCCAGCAGCGGGGGACTAGCCCCCGGGGAGCTGTTTTTT.

A word on this clonotype: Germline is not matched at one junction end, which may reflect a read error. The chain recombines TRBV6-1 with TRBJ2-6, with D possibly TRBD2 on 7 matching bases. Germline CDR1 reads MNHNS; CDR2 reads SASEGT. The CDR3 runs to 17 residues. The CDR3 nucleotides read TGCGACAGCAGTGAAGTGGGAGGGGGTGTTGGGGTCAACGTCCTGACTTTC. It specifies CDSSEVGGGVGVNVLTF.

Regarding this clonotype: A junction end diverges from the germline sequence, so it may reflect a read error. This chain joins TRBV4-2 and TRBJ1-5; D is unclear. CDR1 is LGHNA, CDR2 YNFKEQ, per germline. The CDR3 spans 15 residues. The CDR3 DNA reads as TGTGCCGGCAGTCAAGTCCAGGACGGCAATCAGCCCCGGCATTTT. This encodes CAGSQVQDGNQPRHF.

Note on this clonotype: One base away lies a much larger clone, so this may be a sequencing read error. The V gene is TRBV5-1, the J gene TRBJ2-7, with D tentatively TRBD1 (5 bases). Germline values: CDR1 SGHRS, CDR2 YFSETQ. The CDR3 is made up of 13 amino acids. For the CDR3, the DNA is TGCGCCAACAGCTTGGCCTCAGGGCCCGAGCAGTACTTC. It is translated as CANSLASGPEQYF.

The genes are TRBV29-1 and TRBJ2-5; 7 bases map to TRBD1. Germline V gives CDR1 SQVTM, CDR2 ANQGSEA. The CDR3 spans 16 residues. V was clipped by 8 bases and J by 2 bases; unmatched bases: 17. CDR3 residues: CSPEDRERGLQETQYF. Written as DNA, the CDR3 is TGCAGCCCTGAAGATAGGGAGAGGGGGCTACAAGAGACCCAGTACTTC.

As concerns this clonotype: A junction end diverges from the germline sequence, so it may reflect a read error. The chain employs TRBV12-3 or TRBV12-4 and TRBJ2-2; D possibly matches TRBD1 or TRBD2 (5 bases each). The CDR3 consists of 14 residues. The CDR3 DNA sequence: TGTGCCAGCAGTTTGGACAAAAACACCGGGGAACTGCTTTTT. Protein: CASSLDKNTGELLF.

About this clonotype: One junction end does not reproduce the germline sequence, and a read error may be involved. The rearrangement uses TRBV10-2 and TRBJ2-7; TRBD2 matches 8 bases. The CDR3 runs to 13 residues. From germline, CDR1 is WSHSY and CDR2 SAAADI. In DNA, the CDR3 is TGTGCCAGCACTAGCGGTAGCACCTATGAGCAGTACTTC. As protein: CASTSGSTYEQYF.

The chain's CDR3 is CASSKVGIRNEQFF. DNA for the CDR3: TGTGCCAGTAGTAAGGTAGGAATTCGGAATGAGCAGTTCTTC. The chain employs TRBV19 and TRBJ2-1; D unclear. The length of the CDR3 is 14 residues. CDR1 is LNHDA, CDR2 SQIVND, per germline (reference sequence). V was cut by 4 bases and J by 7 bases, with 14 bases left in between.

A word on this clonotype: One end of the junction varies from germline; a read error may be responsible. The chain combines TRBV29-1 with TRBJ2-3; D may be TRBD1 (5 bases). From germline, CDR1 is SQVTM and CDR2 ANQGSEA. This CDR3 region has 14 residues. This CDR3 is CSVAWTRAGDTQYF. The CDR3 DNA is TGCAGTGTTGCCTGGACAAGAGCAGGAGATACGCAGTATTTT.

The chain couples TRBV6-2 or TRBV6-3 to TRBJ2-4, with no clear D. The germline gives CDR1 MNHEY, CDR2 SVGEGT. V was trimmed by 8 bases and J by 10 bases, leaving 9 bases between them. This CDR3 is 10 amino acids long. The CDR3 DNA follows: TGTGCCAGCGATAGGAAGATTCAGTACTTC. It encodes CASDRKIQYF.

This clonotype was seen at least ten times. The chain recombines TRBV28 with TRBJ2-2; 9 nucleotides match TRBD2. The V gene's germline CDR1 is MDHEN and CDR2 SYDVKM. The CDR3 is 15 residues long. The V gene end was trimmed by 6 bases and the J gene end by 0 bases; junction bases not matched to a gene: 2. CDR3 DNA sequence: TGTGCCAGCAGATCTAGCGGGGCGAACACCGGGGAGCTGTTTTTT. This sequence encodes CASRSSGANTGELFF.

A remark on this clonotype: Since no conserved phenylalanine or tryptophan closes the CDR3, a read error is the likely cause. CDR3 in amino acids: CASNRNYEQYS. CDR3 nucleotides: TGTGCCAGCAATCGGAACTACGAGCAGTACTCT. This chain uses TRBV6-1 with TRBJ2-7; D gene uncertain. CDR3 length equals 11 residues. V was cut by 7 bases and J by 3 bases, with 7 bases left in between. Germline assignment: CDR1 MNHNS and CDR2 SASEGT.

Points on this clonotype: The junction does not match germline at one end; this may be a read error. The chain is built from TRBV20-1 and TRBJ2-1, with 12 nucleotides matching TRBD2. This CDR3 is built from 16 residues. The germline CDR1 and CDR2 sequences are DFQATT and SNEGSKA (reference sequence). CDR3 amino acids: CSASTGASGRVDEQFF. CDR3 coding DNA: TGCAGTGCTTCCACCGGGGCTAGCGGGAGGGTCGATGAGCAGTTCTTT.

Details on this clonotype: An end of the junction does not agree with germline; a read error may underlie this. The chain is built from TRBV28 and TRBJ2-1; 9 bases align to TRBD1. CDR1 and CDR2 from the germline V gene are MDHEN and SYDVKM. The CDR3 spans 17 residues. CDR3 residues: CVSSPSQGAPGLNEQFF. CDR3 nucleotide sequence: TGTGTCAGCAGTCCATCACAGGGGGCGCCAGGGTTAAATGAGCAATTCTTC.

Regarding this clonotype: Compared with germline, one end of the junction differs, possibly owing to a read error. The J gene is TRBJ2-1, the V gene TRBV6-5; D may be TRBD2 (8 bases). Germline V CDR1 and CDR2: MNHEY, SVGAGI. The CDR3 is 15 residues long. CDR3 in amino acids: CACSYMGLGGGEQFF. CDR3 coding DNA: TGTGCCTGCAGTTATATGGGACTAGGGGGCGGTGAGCAGTTCTTC.

This clonotype was seen repeatedly, ten times or more. This chain connects TRBV7-9 to TRBJ1-6; 8 bases are shared with TRBD1. There are 14 residues in the CDR3. From germline, CDR1 is SEHNR and CDR2 FQNEAQ (reference sequence). The V and J ends lost 4 bases and 10 bases, in that order; junction bases with no gene match: 6. CDR3 nucleotide sequence: TGTGCCAGCAGCTCGACAGGGGAAGGATCACCCCTCCACTTT. Amino acid sequence: CASSSTGEGSPLHF.